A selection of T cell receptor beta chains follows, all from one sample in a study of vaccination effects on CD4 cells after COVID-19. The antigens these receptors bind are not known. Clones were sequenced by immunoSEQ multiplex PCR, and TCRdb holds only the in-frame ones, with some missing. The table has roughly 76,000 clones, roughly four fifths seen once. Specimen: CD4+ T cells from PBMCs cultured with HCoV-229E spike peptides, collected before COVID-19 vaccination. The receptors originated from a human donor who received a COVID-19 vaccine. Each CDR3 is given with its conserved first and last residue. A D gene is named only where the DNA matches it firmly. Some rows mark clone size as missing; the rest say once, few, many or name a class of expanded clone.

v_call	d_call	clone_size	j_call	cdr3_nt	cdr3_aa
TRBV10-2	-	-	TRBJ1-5	TGCGCCAGCAAGTCTACGGGACCGGGGTGGAGCAATCAGCCCCAGCATTTT	CASKSTGPGWSNQPQHF
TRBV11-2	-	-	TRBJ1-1	TGTGCCAGCAGCTTCTTTGGCGGGGGATACAGGAACACTGAAGCTTTCTTT	CASSFFGGGYRNTEAFF
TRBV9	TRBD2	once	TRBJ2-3	TGTGCCAGCAGCGTGAGCGGGGTTGGGGCCACAGATACGCAGTATTTT	CASSVSGVGATDTQYF
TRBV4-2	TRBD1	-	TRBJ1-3	TGTGCCAGCAGCCGAGAGACAGGGTTCTCTGGAAACACCATATATTTT	CASSRETGFSGNTIYF
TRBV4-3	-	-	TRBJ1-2	TGCGCCAGCAGCTCTGGTCGGGAGGGCTACACCTTC	CASSSGREGYTF
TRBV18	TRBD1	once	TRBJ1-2	TGTGCCAGCTCACCGCCCTGGACAGGGGGCTATGCCTACACCTTC	CASSPPWTGGYAYTF
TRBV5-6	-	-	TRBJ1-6	TGTGCCAGCAGCCCGGGAGGGCCGGGTTCACCCCTCCACTTT	CASSPGGPGSPLHF
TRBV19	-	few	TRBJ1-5	TGTGCCAGTAGCCCGCCGCGGAGAGGCAATCAGCCCCAGCATTTT	CASSPPRRGNQPQHF
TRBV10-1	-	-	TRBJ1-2	TGCGCCAGCAGTGGACGAGGAGACTATGGCTACACCTTC	CASSGRGDYGYTF
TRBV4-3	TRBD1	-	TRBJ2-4	TGCGCCAGCAGCCAAGTTAGGGACAGTTGGAACATTCAGTACTTC	CASSQVRDSWNIQYF
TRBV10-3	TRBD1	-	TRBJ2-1	TGTGCCATCAGTGACACCGGGACAGGGTATCGCAATGAGCAGTTCTTC	CAISDTGTGYRNEQFF
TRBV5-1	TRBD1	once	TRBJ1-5	TGCGCCAGCAGCGAGACAGGGAGCAATCAGCCCCAGCATTTT	CASSETGSNQPQHF
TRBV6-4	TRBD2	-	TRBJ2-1	TGTGCCAGCAGTGACCTTAGCGGGGGGAAGGATGAGCAGTTCTTC	CASSDLSGGKDEQFF
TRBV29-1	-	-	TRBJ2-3	TGCAGCGTTGAACAGACCATTAGCACAGATACGCAGTATTTT	CSVEQTISTDTQYF
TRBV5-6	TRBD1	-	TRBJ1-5	TGTGCCAGCAGCCCAAGGACAGGGGCGCGGCAGCCCCAGCATTTT	CASSPRTGARQPQHF
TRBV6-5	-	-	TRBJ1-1	TGTGCCAGCAGTTACAGGTCCCACGACACTGAAGCTTTCTTT	CASSYRSHDTEAFF
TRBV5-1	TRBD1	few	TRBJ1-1	TGCGCCAGCAGCTTGGCACAGGGGGCAATGAACACTGAAGCTTTCTTT	CASSLAQGAMNTEAFF
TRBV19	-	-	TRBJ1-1	TGTGCCAGTAGCCTAGGGACCGACCTAGGTCGTTTTCCTGAAGCTTTCTTT	CASSLGTDLGRFPEAFF